This T cell receptor (beta chain) was captured in a study of T cells in Graves' hyperthyroidism and ophthalmopathy. Study-wide points: The majority of expanded thyroid clonotypes above 0.001 also appeared in blood. Ophthalmopathy cases were set apart from stable hyperthyroidism by a 13 V-J model.

RNA transcripts were the template for amplifying TCR beta CDR3 regions. HTBI primers were employed in a first-round RT-PCR of the TCR CDR3. TCRdb reprocessed the multiplex PCR reads via MiXCR and lists one record per CDR3 protein. The repertoire holds some 250,000 distinct CDR3 sequences, around 15% seen once, with around 30% in the top ten. The study enrolled patients aged 18 to 65 with newly diagnosed hyperthyroidism of under 2 months' duration. Researchers barred patients who had uncontrolled infection, other autoimmune disease, pregnancy or lactation. The CDR3 runs to 13 residues. V shed 3 bases and J shed 6 bases, with 11 bases lying between them. Germline V CDR1 and CDR2: MNHEY, SMNVEV (reference sequence). The sample holds many counts of this clonotype. Its antigen is not known.

The sequence derives from a woman between 50 and 59 years old with Graves' hyperthyroidism that later progressed to Graves' ophthalmopathy. The chain couples TRBV27 to TRBJ1-2; TRBD1 might be the D (6 bases). The sequenced material came from blood. The CDR3 loop reads CASSLQQGHGYTF. The CDR3 DNA reads TGTGCCAGCAGTTTGCAGCAGGGGCATGGCTACACCTTC.